Listed below are T cell receptor beta chains from one sample, sequenced in a study of blood T cell repertoires in COVID-19. Sequenced by immunoSEQ multiplex PCR; TCRdb stores in-frame clones only, minus some. The table includes approximately 150,000 clones, about 80% detected once. The sequencing sample was made of peripheral blood. These receptors all come from a woman between 65 and 79 years old with acute or convalescent COVID-19. The CDR3 runs from the conserved cysteine through the conserved F or W. Each record gives: J gene, V gene, CDR3 protein.

j_gene: TRBJ1-2
v_gene: TRBV19
CDR3aa: CASRQGPYNYGYTF

j_gene: TRBJ1-4
v_gene: TRBV30
CDR3aa: CAWSHTGEGEKLFF

j_gene: TRBJ1-3
v_gene: TRBV30
CDR3aa: CAWSPDFYSGNTIYF

j_gene: TRBJ2-5
v_gene: TRBV12-3/TRBV12-4
CDR3aa: CASSLEGETQYF

j_gene: TRBJ1-5
v_gene: TRBV19
CDR3aa: CATTHTSNQPQHF

j_gene: TRBJ2-3
v_gene: TRBV9
CDR3aa: CASSVVREGTQYF

j_gene: TRBJ1-6
v_gene: TRBV5-1
CDR3aa: CASSYRESSYNSPLHF

j_gene: TRBJ2-3
v_gene: TRBV3-1/TRBV3-2
CDR3aa: CASSQDGPRDTHTDTQYF

j_gene: TRBJ1-5
v_gene: TRBV28
CDR3aa: CASSLTGYSNQPQHF

j_gene: TRBJ2-3
v_gene: TRBV29-1
CDR3aa: CSVEDVTAGPDTQYF

j_gene: TRBJ2-1
v_gene: TRBV5-1
CDR3aa: CASSSGQNNEQFF

j_gene: TRBJ1-2
v_gene: TRBV10-3
CDR3aa: CAISEEDNYGYTF

j_gene: TRBJ2-6
v_gene: TRBV5-1
CDR3aa: CASKESGANVLTF

j_gene: TRBJ2-5
v_gene: TRBV7-9
CDR3aa: CASSLGGTRIETQYF

j_gene: TRBJ2-7
v_gene: TRBV2
CDR3aa: CASSESYSYEQYF

j_gene: TRBJ2-1
v_gene: TRBV7-9
CDR3aa: CASSLGGGGGVNEQFF

j_gene: TRBJ2-5
v_gene: TRBV7-9
CDR3aa: CASSSGQGGVETQYF

j_gene: TRBJ2-3
v_gene: TRBV7-2
CDR3aa: CASSWTSGSIDTQYF

j_gene: TRBJ2-7
v_gene: TRBV5-6
CDR3aa: CASSSLGQSNYEQYF

j_gene: TRBJ1-1
v_gene: TRBV7-2
CDR3aa: CASSLVAGLNTEAFF

j_gene: TRBJ2-5
v_gene: TRBV15
CDR3aa: CATSRDFTRGAGETQYF

j_gene: TRBJ2-3
v_gene: TRBV3-1/TRBV3-2
CDR3aa: CASPGTSGDTDTQYF

j_gene: TRBJ1-2
v_gene: TRBV5-6
CDR3aa: CASSFGGAAGGYTF

j_gene: TRBJ1-3
v_gene: TRBV5-1
CDR3aa: CASSSTGSSGNTIYF

j_gene: TRBJ2-2
v_gene: TRBV19
CDR3aa: CASYMGLSDTGELFF

j_gene: TRBJ1-3
v_gene: TRBV3-1/TRBV3-2
CDR3aa: CASARKGLYSGNTIYF

j_gene: TRBJ2-3
v_gene: TRBV5-4
CDR3aa: CASSLEIASDTQYF

j_gene: TRBJ2-1
v_gene: TRBV4-3
CDR3aa: CASSLLAGVSEQFF

j_gene: TRBJ1-5
v_gene: TRBV18
CDR3aa: CASSPSGVNNQPQHF

j_gene: TRBJ1-2
v_gene: TRBV6-2/TRBV6-3
CDR3aa: CASSYSGTGHQGYTF

j_gene: TRBJ1-1
v_gene: TRBV6-1
CDR3aa: CASSLPQGTEAFF

j_gene: TRBJ2-2
v_gene: TRBV29-1
CDR3aa: CSVEKTGVTGELFF

j_gene: TRBJ2-5
v_gene: TRBV7-8
CDR3aa: CASSFMKRLAGIQETQYF

j_gene: TRBJ1-2
v_gene: TRBV3-1/TRBV3-2
CDR3aa: CASSPRQSNYGYTF

j_gene: TRBJ2-7
v_gene: TRBV18
CDR3aa: CASSPPSVHEQYF

j_gene: TRBJ2-2
v_gene: TRBV28
CDR3aa: CASSLPGQVTGELFF

j_gene: TRBJ1-5
v_gene: TRBV30
CDR3aa: CAWSVGDGGNQPQHF